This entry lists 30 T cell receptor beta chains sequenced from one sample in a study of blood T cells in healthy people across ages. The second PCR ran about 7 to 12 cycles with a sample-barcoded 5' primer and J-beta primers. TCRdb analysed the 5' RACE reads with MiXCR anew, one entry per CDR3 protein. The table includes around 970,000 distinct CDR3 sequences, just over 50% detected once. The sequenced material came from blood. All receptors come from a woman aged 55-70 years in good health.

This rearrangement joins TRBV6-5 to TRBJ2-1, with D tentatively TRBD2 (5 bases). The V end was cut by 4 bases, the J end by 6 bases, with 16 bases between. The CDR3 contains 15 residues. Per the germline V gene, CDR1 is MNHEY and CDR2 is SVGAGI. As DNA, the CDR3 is TGTGCCAGCAGTTGGGATCTCGGAGCGGCCAATGAGCAGTTCTTC. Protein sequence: CASSWDLGAANEQFF.

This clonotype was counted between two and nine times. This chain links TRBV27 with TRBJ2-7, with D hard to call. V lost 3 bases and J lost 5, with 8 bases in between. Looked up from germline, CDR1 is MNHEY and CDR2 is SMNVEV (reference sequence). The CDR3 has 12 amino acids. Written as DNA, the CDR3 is TGTGCCAGCAGTTTCGGTGGGGACGAGCAGTACTTC. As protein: CASSFGGDEQYF.

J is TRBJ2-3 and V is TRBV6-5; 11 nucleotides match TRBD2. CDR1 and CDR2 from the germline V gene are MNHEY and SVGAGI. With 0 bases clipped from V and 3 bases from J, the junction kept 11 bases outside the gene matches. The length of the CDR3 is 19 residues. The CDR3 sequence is CASSYSISGRAWGTDTQYF. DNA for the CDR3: TGTGCCAGCAGTTACTCGATTAGCGGGAGGGCCTGGGGGACAGATACGCAGTATTTT.

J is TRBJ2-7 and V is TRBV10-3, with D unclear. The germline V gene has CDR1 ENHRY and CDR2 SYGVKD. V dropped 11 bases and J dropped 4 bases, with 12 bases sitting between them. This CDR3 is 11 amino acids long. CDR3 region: CASWWNYEQYF. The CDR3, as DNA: TGTGCCTCGTGGTGGAATTACGAGCAGTACTTC.

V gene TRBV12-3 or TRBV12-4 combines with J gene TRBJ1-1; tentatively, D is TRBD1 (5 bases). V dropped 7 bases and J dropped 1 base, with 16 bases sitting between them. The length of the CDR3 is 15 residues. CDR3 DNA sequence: TGTGCCAGCACCCCGGGGCGCCCTGGGAACACTGAAGCTTTCTTT. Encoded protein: CASTPGRPGNTEAFF.

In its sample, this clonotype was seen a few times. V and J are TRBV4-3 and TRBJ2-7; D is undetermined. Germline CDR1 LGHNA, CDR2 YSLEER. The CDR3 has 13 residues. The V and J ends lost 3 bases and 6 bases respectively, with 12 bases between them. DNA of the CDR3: TGCGCCAGCAGCCAGGGAAGCCGGGCCGAGCAGTACTTC. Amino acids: CASSQGSRAEQYF.

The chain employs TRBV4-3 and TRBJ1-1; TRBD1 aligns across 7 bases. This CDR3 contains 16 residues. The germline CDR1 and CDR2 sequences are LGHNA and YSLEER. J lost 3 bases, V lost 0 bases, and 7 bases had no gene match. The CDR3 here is CASSQDEGQADTEAFF. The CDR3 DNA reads TGCGCCAGCAGCCAAGACGAAGGACAGGCGGACACTGAAGCTTTCTTT.

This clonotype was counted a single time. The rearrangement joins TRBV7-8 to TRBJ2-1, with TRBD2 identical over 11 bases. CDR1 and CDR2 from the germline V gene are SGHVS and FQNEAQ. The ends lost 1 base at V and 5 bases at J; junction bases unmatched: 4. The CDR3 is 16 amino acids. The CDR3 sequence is CASSLVLAGADNEQFF. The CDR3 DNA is TGTGCCAGCAGCTTAGTACTAGCGGGAGCGGACAATGAGCAGTTCTTC.

The CDR3 coding sequence is TGTGCCAGCAGGACCAATCGGGGGAAATCCTACGAGCAGTACTTC. Translation: CASRTNRGKSYEQYF. The chain joins TRBV11-2 to TRBJ2-7; possibly TRBD2 for D (6 bases). The CDR3 extends over 15 amino acids. The germline V gene has CDR1 SGHAT and CDR2 FQNNGV. V lost 6 bases and J lost 1, with 16 bases in between.

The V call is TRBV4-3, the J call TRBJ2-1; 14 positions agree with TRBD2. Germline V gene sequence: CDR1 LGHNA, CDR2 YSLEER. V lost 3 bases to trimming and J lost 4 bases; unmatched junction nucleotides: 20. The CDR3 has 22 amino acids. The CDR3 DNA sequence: TGCGCCAGCAGCCAGAAGCCCGTGGGGACTAGCGGGGGCGCGACTACTTACAATGAGCAGTTCTTC. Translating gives CASSQKPVGTSGGATTYNEQFF.

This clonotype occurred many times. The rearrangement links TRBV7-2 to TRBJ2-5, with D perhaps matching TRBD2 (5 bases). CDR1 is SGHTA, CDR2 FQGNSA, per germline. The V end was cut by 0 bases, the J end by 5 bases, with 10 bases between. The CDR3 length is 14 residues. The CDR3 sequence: CASSLAFGEETQYF. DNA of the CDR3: TGTGCCAGCAGCTTAGCGTTTGGGGAGGAGACCCAGTACTTC.

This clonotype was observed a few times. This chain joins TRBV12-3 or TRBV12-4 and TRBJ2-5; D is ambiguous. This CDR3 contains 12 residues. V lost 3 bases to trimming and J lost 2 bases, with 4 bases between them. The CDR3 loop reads CASSFLQETQYF. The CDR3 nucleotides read TGTGCCAGCAGTTTCTTACAAGAGACCCAGTACTTC.

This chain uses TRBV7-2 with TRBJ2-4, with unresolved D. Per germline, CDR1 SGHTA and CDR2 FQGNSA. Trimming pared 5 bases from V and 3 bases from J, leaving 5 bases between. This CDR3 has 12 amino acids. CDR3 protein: CASSNYKNIQYF. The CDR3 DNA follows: TGTGCCAGCAGCAACTACAAAAACATTCAGTACTTC.

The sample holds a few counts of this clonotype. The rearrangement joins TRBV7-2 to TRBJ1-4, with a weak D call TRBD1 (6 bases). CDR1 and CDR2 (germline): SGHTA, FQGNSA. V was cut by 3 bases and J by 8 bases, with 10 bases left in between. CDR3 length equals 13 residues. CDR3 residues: CASSFDRTEKLFF. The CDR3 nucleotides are TGTGCCAGCAGCTTCGACAGGACGGAAAAACTGTTTTTT.

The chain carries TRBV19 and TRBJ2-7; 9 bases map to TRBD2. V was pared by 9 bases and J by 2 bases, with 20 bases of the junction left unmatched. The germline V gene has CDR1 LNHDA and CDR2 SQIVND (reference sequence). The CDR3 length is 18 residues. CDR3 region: CASSISGRRTSDTYEQYF. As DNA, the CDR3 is TGTGCCAGCTCAATCTCGGGACGCAGGACTAGCGACACCTACGAGCAGTACTTC.

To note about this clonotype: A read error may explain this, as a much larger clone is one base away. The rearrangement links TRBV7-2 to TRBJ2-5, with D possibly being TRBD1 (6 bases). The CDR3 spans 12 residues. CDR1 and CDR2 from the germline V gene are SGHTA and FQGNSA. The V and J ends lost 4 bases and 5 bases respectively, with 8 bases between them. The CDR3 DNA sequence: TGTGCCAGCAGCTGGGGGCCGGAGACCCAGTACTTC. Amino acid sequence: CASSWGPETQYF.

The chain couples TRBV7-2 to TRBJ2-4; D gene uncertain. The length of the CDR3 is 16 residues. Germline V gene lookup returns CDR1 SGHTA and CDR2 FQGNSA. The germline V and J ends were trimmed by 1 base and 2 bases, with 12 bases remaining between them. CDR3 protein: CASSLGGETPKNIQYF. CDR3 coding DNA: TGTGCCAGCAGCTTAGGTGGGGAAACTCCCAAAAACATTCAGTACTTC.

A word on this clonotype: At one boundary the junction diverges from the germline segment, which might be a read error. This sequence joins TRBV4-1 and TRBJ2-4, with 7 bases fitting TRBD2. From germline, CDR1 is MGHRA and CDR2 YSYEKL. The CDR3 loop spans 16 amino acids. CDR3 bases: TGCGTCAGCAGCCTGACCGGGGCGGGAGAACAAAACATTCAGTACTTC. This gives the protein CVSSLTGAGEQNIQYF.

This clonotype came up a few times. In DNA, the CDR3 is TGTGCCAGCAGCTTAGGAGGTTTCAATGAGCAGTTCTTC. It yields the protein CASSLGGFNEQFF. This rearrangement joins TRBV7-2 to TRBJ2-1; D is undetermined. V was trimmed by 1 base and J by 6 bases, leaving 7 bases between them. Germline V gene lookup returns CDR1 SGHTA and CDR2 FQGNSA. This CDR3 contains 13 residues.

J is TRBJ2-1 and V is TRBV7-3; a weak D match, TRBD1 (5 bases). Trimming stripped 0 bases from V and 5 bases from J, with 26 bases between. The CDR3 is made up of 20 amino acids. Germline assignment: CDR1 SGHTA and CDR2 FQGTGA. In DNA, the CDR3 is TGTGCCAGCAGCTTAACAGGGGTCCCCTCTTCTCAAGGATCTCACAATGAGCAGTTCTTC. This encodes CASSLTGVPSSQGSHNEQFF.

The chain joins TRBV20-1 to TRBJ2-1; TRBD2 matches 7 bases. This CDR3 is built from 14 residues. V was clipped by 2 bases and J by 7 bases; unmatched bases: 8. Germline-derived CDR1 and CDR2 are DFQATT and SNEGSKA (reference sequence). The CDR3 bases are TGCAGTGCTAGATATCGGCGGGAGCTGAATGAGCAGTTCTTC. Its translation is CSARYRRELNEQFF.

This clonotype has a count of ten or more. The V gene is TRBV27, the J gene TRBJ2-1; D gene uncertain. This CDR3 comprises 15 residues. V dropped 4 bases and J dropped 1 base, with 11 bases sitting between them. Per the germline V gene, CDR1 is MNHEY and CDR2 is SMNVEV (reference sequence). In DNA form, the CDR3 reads TGTGCCAGCAGTTCTACTCCCCCTTCCTACAATGAGCAGTTCTTC. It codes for CASSSTPPSYNEQFF.

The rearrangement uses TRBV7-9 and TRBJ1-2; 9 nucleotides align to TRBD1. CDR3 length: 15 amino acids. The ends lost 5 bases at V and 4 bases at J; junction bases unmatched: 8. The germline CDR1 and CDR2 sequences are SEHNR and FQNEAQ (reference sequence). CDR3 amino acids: CASSKRTGDIYGYTF. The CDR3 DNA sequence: TGTGCCAGCAGCAAAAGGACAGGGGATATCTATGGCTACACCTTC.

The CDR3 loop reads CASRHRRMGLANEQYF. In DNA, the CDR3 is TGTGCCAGCAGACACAGACGGATGGGGTTGGCAAATGAGCAGTACTTC. The chain links TRBV27 to TRBJ2-5; no clear D gene. Germline assignment: CDR1 MNHEY and CDR2 SMNVEV (reference sequence). This CDR3 is built from 16 residues. Trimming cost V 6 bases and J 11 bases, with 28 bases left between them.

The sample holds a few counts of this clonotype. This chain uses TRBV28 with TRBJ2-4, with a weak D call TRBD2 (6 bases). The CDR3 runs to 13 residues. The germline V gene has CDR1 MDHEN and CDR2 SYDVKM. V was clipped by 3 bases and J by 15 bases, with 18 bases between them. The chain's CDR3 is CASSFGRGDAPYF. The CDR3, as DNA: TGTGCCAGCAGTTTTGGGCGCGGGGACGCCCCGTACTTC.

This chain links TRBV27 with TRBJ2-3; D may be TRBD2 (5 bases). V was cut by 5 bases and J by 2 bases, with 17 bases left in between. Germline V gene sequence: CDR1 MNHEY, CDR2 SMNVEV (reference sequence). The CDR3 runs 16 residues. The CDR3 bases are TGTGCCAGCAGTCTTAGGAGGCCAGACCTCACAGATACGCAGTATTTT. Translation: CASSLRRPDLTDTQYF.

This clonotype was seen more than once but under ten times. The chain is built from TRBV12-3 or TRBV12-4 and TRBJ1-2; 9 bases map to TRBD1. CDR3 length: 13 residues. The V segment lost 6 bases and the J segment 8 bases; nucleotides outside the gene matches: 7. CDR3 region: CASSGGQGWGYTF. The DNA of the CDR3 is TGTGCCAGCAGCGGGGGACAGGGTTGGGGCTACACCTTC.

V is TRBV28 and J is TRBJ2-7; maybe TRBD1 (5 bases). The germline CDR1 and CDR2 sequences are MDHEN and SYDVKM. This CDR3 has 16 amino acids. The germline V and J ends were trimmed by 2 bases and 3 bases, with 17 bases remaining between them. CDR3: CASSLLGLGPNYEQYF. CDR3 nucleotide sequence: TGTGCCAGCAGTTTACTGGGGTTGGGGCCGAACTACGAGCAGTACTTC.

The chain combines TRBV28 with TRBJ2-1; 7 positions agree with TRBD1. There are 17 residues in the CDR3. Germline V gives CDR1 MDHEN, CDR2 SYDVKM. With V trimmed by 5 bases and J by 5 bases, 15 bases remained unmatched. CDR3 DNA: TGTGCCAGCAGTCCCACAGGGGAGAGGGGGTGGCACAATGAGCAGTTCTTC. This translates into CASSPTGERGWHNEQFF.

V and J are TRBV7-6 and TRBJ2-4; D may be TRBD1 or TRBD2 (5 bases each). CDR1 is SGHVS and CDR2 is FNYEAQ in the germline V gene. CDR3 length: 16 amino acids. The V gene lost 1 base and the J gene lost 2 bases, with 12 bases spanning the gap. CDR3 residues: CASSLVVGDPKNIQYF. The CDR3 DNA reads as TGTGCCAGCAGCTTAGTTGTGGGGGACCCCAAAAACATTCAGTACTTC.